The 16 T cell receptor beta chains listed next were all sequenced from one sample in a study of post-analysis software for immune sequencing data. Study-wide findings and caveats: TRBV segments more frequent in patients than in controls numbered a few and included TRBV5-6, TRBV5-1 and TRBV20-1.

Prepared libraries of TCR beta cDNA carried unique molecular identifiers. TCRdb ran MiXCR on the PCR reads and lists one entry per CDR3 protein. The table has 600,000 to 700,000 distinct CDR3 sequences, approximately 60% seen once. The antigens of these receptors remain unknown. Sequencing was performed on blood. The receptors stem from a girl aged 2-15 years with multiple sclerosis.

The rearrangement uses TRBV7-9 and TRBJ2-1; 7 bases map to TRBD1. The CDR3 consists of 17 residues. Germline assignment: CDR1 SEHNR and CDR2 FQNEAQ (reference sequence). Trimming removed 1 base from V and 0 bases from J; junction bases left unmatched: 6. CDR3 DNA: TGTGCCAGCAGCTTAGATATGACAGGGAGCTCCTACAATGAGCAGTTCTTC. Encoded protein: CASSLDMTGSSYNEQFF.

V usage is TRBV7-2 and J usage is TRBJ1-1; D remains ambiguous. The CDR3 is 15 amino acids. Germline CDR1 reads SGHTA; CDR2 reads FQGNSA. The V gene lost 3 bases and the J gene lost 0 bases, with 11 bases spanning the gap. CDR3 residues: CASSFGGGMNTEAFF. CDR3 DNA sequence: TGTGCCAGCAGCTTCGGTGGAGGGATGAACACTGAAGCTTTCTTT.

This chain links TRBV5-1 with TRBJ2-3; possibly TRBD1 for D (5 bases). Germline V gene sequence: CDR1 SGHRS, CDR2 YFSETQ. Trimming shortened V by 0 bases and J by 2 bases, and 13 bases separated the two germline ends. The CDR3 runs to 16 residues. In nucleotides, the CDR3 is TGCGCCAGCAGCTTGGGCGTTGGACAACACACAGATACGCAGTATTTT. This encodes CASSLGVGQHTDTQYF.

This clonotype was seen a few times. The chain joins TRBV6-6 to TRBJ2-1; D gene uncertain. CDR1 is MNHNY, CDR2 SVGAGI, per germline (reference sequence). There are 13 residues in the CDR3. The V and J ends lost 5 bases and 7 bases respectively, with 12 bases between them. The CDR3 loop is CASSLEPRNEQFF. The CDR3 DNA reads as TGTGCCAGCAGTCTCGAACCTAGGAATGAGCAGTTCTTC.

This clonotype was recorded a few times. V usage is TRBV29-1 and J usage is TRBJ1-2; TRBD1 might be the D (5 bases). V was trimmed by 7 bases and J by 4 bases, leaving 16 bases between them. The CDR3 consists of 13 residues. Germline lookup yields CDR1 SQVTM and CDR2 ANQGSEA. CDR3 sequence: CSALGGDGYGYTF. The CDR3 DNA sequence: TGCAGCGCACTGGGGGGGGACGGCTATGGCTACACCTTC.

This clonotype turned up a few times. The chain links TRBV7-3 to TRBJ1-1; unclear D gene. CDR1 SGHTA and CDR2 FQGTGA come from the germline V gene. The CDR3 consists of 13 residues. Trimming stripped 1 base from V and 0 bases from J, with 3 bases between. CDR3 coding DNA: TGTGCCAGCAGCTTAAATGTGAACACTGAAGCTTTCTTT. Residues: CASSLNVNTEAFF.

Only a few counts were recorded for this clonotype. The gene calls are TRBV5-5 and TRBJ2-5, with D perhaps matching TRBD1 (6 bases). This CDR3 region has 14 residues. V gave up 4 bases and J gave up 3 bases, with 13 bases separating them. Germline lookup yields CDR1 SGHKS and CDR2 YYEKEE (reference sequence). DNA for the CDR3: TGTGCCAGCAGCATGAGGGGGATTAAAGAGACCCAGTACTTC. It codes for CASSMRGIKETQYF.

The chain is built from TRBV7-2 and TRBJ2-7; the match to TRBD1 covers 9 bases. Losses at the gene ends were 5 bases for V and 5 bases for J; bases not matched to a gene: 13. This CDR3 is built from 16 residues. The germline V gene has CDR1 SGHTA and CDR2 FQGNSA. Here the CDR3 DNA reads TGTGCCAGCAGCGCTCTTGTGGACAGGGGCTTCCACGAGCAGTACTTC. Residues: CASSALVDRGFHEQYF.

V gene TRBV24-1 combines with J gene TRBJ2-3; 9 bases match TRBD2. Germline CDR1 KGHDR, CDR2 SFDVKD. V was pared by 6 bases and J by 0 bases, with 6 bases of the junction left unmatched. The CDR3 sequence is 16 residues long. DNA of the CDR3: TGTGCCACCAGTCCGACTAGCGGCTCTAGCACAGATACGCAGTATTTT. This encodes CATSPTSGSSTDTQYF.

The chain recombines TRBV5-1 with TRBJ2-1, with 9 nucleotides matching TRBD2. The J segment lost 0 bases and the V segment lost 5 bases, leaving 12 bases of the junction unmatched. This CDR3 has 18 residues. Germline CDR1 reads SGHRS; CDR2 reads YFSETQ. In DNA form, the CDR3 reads TGCGCCAGCAGAGGTGGTGTTAGCGGGGGAAGCTCCTACAATGAGCAGTTCTTC. Its protein is CASRGGVSGGSSYNEQFF. The entire variable domain, with the rest obtained from reference TRBV5-1 and TRBJ2-1, is as follows: KAGVTQTPRYLIKTRGQQVTLSCSPISGHRSVSWYQQTPGQGLQFLFEYFSETQRNKGNFPGRFSGRQFSNSRSEMNVSTLELGDSALYLCASRGGVSGGSSYNEQFFGPGTRLTVL.

This chain joins TRBV11-2 and TRBJ2-1; D might be TRBD1 (6 bases). The germline gives CDR1 SGHAT, CDR2 FQNNGV. The V end was cut by 4 bases, the J end by 3 bases, with 16 bases between. The CDR3 has 16 amino acids. The CDR3 nucleotides read TGTGCCAGCAGCTCCCGCGCCAGGACAGACTACAATGAGCAGTTCTTC. Protein: CASSSRARTDYNEQFF.

The chain links TRBV20-1 to TRBJ2-1, with D tentatively TRBD2 (6 bases). The ends were cut back, 0 bases at V and 3 bases at J, with 12 bases in the middle. The CDR3 has 15 amino acids. Germline loops: CDR1 DFQATT, CDR2 SNEGSKA (reference sequence). This CDR3 is CSARDAGGLYNEQFF. In DNA form, the CDR3 reads TGCAGTGCTAGAGATGCCGGGGGTCTCTACAATGAGCAGTTCTTC.

The V gene is TRBV29-1, the J gene TRBJ2-5, with a possible D match to TRBD2 (6 bases). The germline CDR1 and CDR2 sequences are SQVTM and ANQGSEA. CDR3 length: 13 residues. The ends were cut back, 3 bases at V and 4 bases at J, with 12 bases in the middle. The CDR3, as DNA: TGCAGCGTTGAGAGGCGGGGCGGAGAGACCCAGTACTTC. This codes for CSVERRGGETQYF.

The chain employs TRBV7-9 and TRBJ1-1, with 7 bases that match TRBD1. V shed 1 base, J shed 6 bases, and the junction held 5 bases outside the gene matches. The germline gives CDR1 SEHNR, CDR2 FQNEAQ (reference sequence). CDR3 size: 14 residues. CDR3 coding DNA: TGTGCCAGCAGCTTAGACGGTCAGGGGGCTGAAGCTTTCTTT. The encoded protein is CASSLDGQGAEAFF.

The sample holds a few counts of this clonotype. J is TRBJ2-1 and V is TRBV27; TRBD2 is a possible D gene (5 bases). Looked up from germline, CDR1 is MNHEY and CDR2 is SMNVEV (reference sequence). V was trimmed by 6 bases and J by 8 bases, leaving 20 bases between them. This CDR3 spans 15 amino acids. The CDR3 nucleotides read TGTGCCAGCAGCGCCGGACTGCGCGGGCGGGATGAGCAGTTCTTC. Amino acids: CASSAGLRGRDEQFF.

The chain employs TRBV6-5 and TRBJ1-2; D is unresolved. Germline V gives CDR1 MNHEY, CDR2 SVGAGI. This CDR3 is built from 15 residues. Trimming left V 10 bases short and J 4 bases short, with 22 bases between. The CDR3 loop reads CATHLGSSIGYGYTF. In DNA, the CDR3 is TGTGCCACCCACCTCGGGTCGTCTATTGGCTATGGCTACACCTTC.